These T cell receptor beta chains were read from a single sample in a study of radiation and T cells in renal cell carcinoma. TCRdb keeps only in-frame clones here, not all; method: immunoSEQ multiplex PCR. This sample has 70,000 to 90,000 clones, with about 86% found just once. The input for sequencing was blood, taken from a patient whose treatment included radiotherapy and nephrectomy. The receptors here all came from a woman aged 50 to 60 with renal cell carcinoma. Both conserved end residues are part of each CDR3. Each record gives: clone size, V gene, J gene, D gene, CDR3 protein, CDR3 DNA. The D gene is left open where the match is weak. Rows give clone size only sometimes, using once, few, many, or a class for an expanded clone.

clone_size: .; v_call: TRBV5-5; j_call: TRBJ2-2; d_call: .; cdr3_aa: CASSFRGHTGELFF; cdr3_nt: TGTGCCAGCAGCTTTCGAGGGCACACCGGGGAGCTGTTTTTT
clone_size: .; v_call: TRBV18; j_call: TRBJ2-3; d_call: TRBD2; cdr3_aa: CASSLGLAGADTQYF; cdr3_nt: TGTGCCAGCTCCCTGGGGCTAGCGGGAGCAGATACGCAGTATTTT
clone_size: once; v_call: TRBV5-1; j_call: TRBJ1-1; d_call: TRBD1; cdr3_aa: CASSLGQGNDEAFF; cdr3_nt: TGCGCCAGCAGCTTGGGACAGGGGAACGATGAAGCTTTCTTT
clone_size: few; v_call: TRBV7-2; j_call: TRBJ2-5; d_call: .; cdr3_aa: CASSSGETQYF; cdr3_nt: TGTGCCAGCAGCTCGGGTGAGACCCAGTACTTC
clone_size: .; v_call: TRBV19; j_call: TRBJ2-1; d_call: .; cdr3_aa: CASSIRDRHNEQFF; cdr3_nt: TGTGCCAGTAGTATAAGAGATCGGCACAATGAGCAGTTCTTC
clone_size: .; v_call: TRBV18; j_call: TRBJ2-2; d_call: .; cdr3_aa: CASSPLAHSNTGELFF; cdr3_nt: TGTGCCAGCTCACCGTTAGCGCATTCGAACACCGGGGAGCTGTTTTTT
clone_size: .; v_call: TRBV7-9; j_call: TRBJ2-7; d_call: TRBD1; cdr3_aa: CASSSYGDRVNEQYF; cdr3_nt: TGTGCCAGCAGCTCCTATGGGGACAGGGTGAACGAGCAGTACTTC
clone_size: .; v_call: TRBV1; j_call: TRBJ2-5; d_call: .; cdr3_aa: CTSSQRGLAGPQETQYF; cdr3_nt: TGCACCAGCAGCCAACGGGGACTAGCGGGACCTCAAGAGACCCAGTACTTC
clone_size: .; v_call: TRBV11-3; j_call: TRBJ2-3; d_call: .; cdr3_aa: CASSHQQDTQYF; cdr3_nt: TGTGCCAGCAGCCACCAGCAGGATACGCAGTATTTT
clone_size: .; v_call: TRBV7-8; j_call: TRBJ2-2; d_call: TRBD1; cdr3_aa: CASRQDRENTGELFF; cdr3_nt: TGTGCCAGCAGACAAGACAGGGAGAACACCGGGGAGCTGTTTTTT
clone_size: .; v_call: TRBV5-1; j_call: TRBJ1-1; d_call: TRBD1; cdr3_aa: CASSLWDRENTEAFF; cdr3_nt: TGCGCCAGCAGCTTGTGGGACAGGGAGAACACTGAAGCTTTCTTT
clone_size: .; v_call: TRBV7-2; j_call: TRBJ2-7; d_call: TRBD2; cdr3_aa: CASSFSGRGAYEQYF; cdr3_nt: TGTGCCAGCAGCTTCAGCGGGAGAGGTGCCTACGAGCAGTACTTC
clone_size: .; v_call: TRBV6-1; j_call: TRBJ1-2; d_call: .; cdr3_aa: CASREQGLGGYTF; cdr3_nt: TGTGCCAGCAGAGAGCAGGGTTTGGGTGGCTACACCTTC
clone_size: .; v_call: TRBV6-5; j_call: TRBJ2-5; d_call: TRBD1; cdr3_aa: CASSYSRDSQETQYF; cdr3_nt: TGTGCCAGCAGTTACTCCCGGGACAGCCAAGAGACCCAGTACTTC
clone_size: .; v_call: TRBV4-2; j_call: TRBJ2-1; d_call: TRBD2; cdr3_aa: CASSQEQGGRRYNEQFF; cdr3_nt: TGTGCCAGCAGCCAAGAACAAGGCGGGAGGAGATACAATGAGCAGTTCTTC
clone_size: few; v_call: TRBV4-3; j_call: TRBJ2-2; d_call: .; cdr3_aa: CASSQDGAVTGELFF; cdr3_nt: TGCGCCAGCAGCCAAGATGGGGCCGTCACCGGGGAGCTGTTTTTT
clone_size: .; v_call: TRBV19; j_call: TRBJ1-2; d_call: .; cdr3_aa: CASSLRGDFGYTF; cdr3_nt: TGTGCCAGTAGTCTCCGGGGCGACTTCGGCTACACCTTC
clone_size: .; v_call: TRBV4-3; j_call: TRBJ2-7; d_call: TRBD1; cdr3_aa: CASSQDRGGPYEQYF; cdr3_nt: TGCGCCAGCAGCCAAGACAGAGGGGGCCCCTACGAGCAGTACTTC
clone_size: .; v_call: TRBV2; j_call: TRBJ2-3; d_call: .; cdr3_aa: CASSLRGMDTDTQYF; cdr3_nt: TGTGCCAGCTCCTTGAGGGGAATGGACACAGATACGCAGTATTTT
clone_size: once; v_call: TRBV2; j_call: TRBJ2-7; d_call: .; cdr3_aa: CATGAGRGSYEQYF; cdr3_nt: TGTGCCACTGGGGCGGGGAGAGGTTCCTACGAGCAGTACTTC
clone_size: .; v_call: TRBV19; j_call: TRBJ2-3; d_call: TRBD1; cdr3_aa: CASSRPGQASTDTQYF; cdr3_nt: TGTGCCAGTAGTAGGCCGGGACAGGCTAGCACAGATACGCAGTATTTT
clone_size: .; v_call: TRBV7-2; j_call: TRBJ1-3; d_call: .; cdr3_aa: CASSLGLTGNTIYF; cdr3_nt: TGTGCCAGCAGCTTAGGTTTGACTGGAAACACCATATATTTT
clone_size: once; v_call: TRBV6-5; j_call: TRBJ2-7; d_call: .; cdr3_aa: CASSSSGGQYEQYF; cdr3_nt: TGTGCCAGCAGCTCCTCCGGGGGGCAGTACGAGCAGTACTTC
clone_size: .; v_call: TRBV11-2; j_call: TRBJ1-2; d_call: .; cdr3_aa: CASSSLRLFRGRYGYTF; cdr3_nt: TGTGCCAGCAGCTCTCTTCGGCTTTTCCGGGGGAGATATGGCTACACCTTC
clone_size: .; v_call: TRBV4-3; j_call: TRBJ1-2; d_call: .; cdr3_aa: CASSQAEGRYGYTF; cdr3_nt: TGCGCCAGCAGCCAGGCAGAGGGCCGTTATGGCTACACCTTC
clone_size: .; v_call: TRBV5-1; j_call: TRBJ2-7; d_call: TRBD2; cdr3_aa: CASSRTSGAYEQYF; cdr3_nt: TGCGCCAGCAGCCGGACTAGCGGGGCCTACGAGCAGTACTTC
clone_size: .; v_call: TRBV9; j_call: TRBJ2-7; d_call: TRBD1; cdr3_aa: CASSVETGGPYEQYF; cdr3_nt: TGTGCCAGCAGCGTAGAAACAGGGGGCCCCTACGAGCAGTACTTC
clone_size: .; v_call: TRBV6-5; j_call: TRBJ1-2; d_call: .; cdr3_aa: CASRWNYGYTF; cdr3_nt: TGTGCCAGCAGGTGGAACTATGGCTACACCTTC
clone_size: .; v_call: TRBV2; j_call: TRBJ2-4; d_call: TRBD1; cdr3_aa: CASSERQGFNIQYF; cdr3_nt: TGTGCCAGCAGTGAACGACAGGGTTTCAACATTCAGTACTTC
clone_size: .; v_call: TRBV18; j_call: TRBJ2-4; d_call: .; cdr3_aa: CASSPSAAEAKNIQYF; cdr3_nt: TGTGCCAGCTCACCTTCCGCGGCAGAAGCGAAAAACATTCAGTACTTC
clone_size: .; v_call: TRBV28; j_call: TRBJ2-2; d_call: .; cdr3_aa: CATAGSNTGELFF; cdr3_nt: TGTGCCACCGCAGGGTCCAACACCGGGGAGCTGTTTTTT
clone_size: .; v_call: TRBV9; j_call: TRBJ1-3; d_call: TRBD1; cdr3_aa: CASSPGGTAVSGNTIYF; cdr3_nt: TGTGCCAGCAGCCCGGGGGGGACAGCCGTCTCTGGAAACACCATATATTTT
clone_size: .; v_call: TRBV25-1; j_call: TRBJ1-6; d_call: .; cdr3_aa: CASSDWTGDNSPLHF; cdr3_nt: TGTGCCAGCAGTGATTGGACGGGTGATAATTCACCCCTCCACTTT
clone_size: .; v_call: TRBV9; j_call: TRBJ1-2; d_call: .; cdr3_aa: CASSVGLGRGYTF; cdr3_nt: TGTGCCAGCAGCGTAGGTTTAGGGCGCGGCTACACCTTC
clone_size: .; v_call: TRBV6-1; j_call: TRBJ1-3; d_call: .; cdr3_aa: CASPTDLSGNTIYF; cdr3_nt: TGTGCCAGCCCAACCGACCTCTCTGGAAACACCATATATTTT
clone_size: .; v_call: TRBV9; j_call: TRBJ1-5; d_call: .; cdr3_aa: CASSSDSYSNQPQHF; cdr3_nt: TGTGCCAGCAGCTCAGACAGTTATAGCAATCAGCCCCAGCATTTT
clone_size: .; v_call: TRBV7-6; j_call: TRBJ2-1; d_call: TRBD2; cdr3_aa: CASSMTLAGGPYNEQFF; cdr3_nt: TGTGCCAGCAGCATGACCTTAGCGGGGGGGCCCTACAATGAGCAGTTCTTC
clone_size: .; v_call: TRBV7-3; j_call: TRBJ2-1; d_call: .; cdr3_aa: CASSLYPINEQFF; cdr3_nt: TGTGCCAGCAGCTTATACCCAATAAATGAGCAGTTCTTC
clone_size: .; v_call: TRBV27; j_call: TRBJ1-2; d_call: .; cdr3_aa: CASSLSAGLDGYGYTF; cdr3_nt: TGTGCCAGCAGTTTATCGGCAGGGCTAGACGGCTATGGCTACACCTTC
clone_size: .; v_call: TRBV2; j_call: TRBJ2-3; d_call: TRBD2; cdr3_aa: CASRAPSGGQYF; cdr3_nt: TGTGCCAGCAGGGCCCCTAGCGGGGGGCAGTATTTT
clone_size: .; v_call: TRBV29-1; j_call: TRBJ1-3; d_call: TRBD1; cdr3_aa: CSAGTGTGNTIYF; cdr3_nt: TGCAGCGCTGGGACAGGTACTGGAAACACCATATATTTT
clone_size: .; v_call: TRBV5-8; j_call: TRBJ1-1; d_call: .; cdr3_aa: CATPKPWGNTEAFF; cdr3_nt: TGTGCCACCCCAAAGCCGTGGGGGAACACTGAAGCTTTCTTT
clone_size: .; v_call: TRBV7-6; j_call: TRBJ2-7; d_call: .; cdr3_aa: CASSSPGLTVYRQYF; cdr3_nt: TGTGCCAGCAGCTCCCCCGGACTTACGGTCTATCGGCAGTACTTC
clone_size: .; v_call: TRBV5-1; j_call: TRBJ2-3; d_call: .; cdr3_aa: CASSPGGADTQYF; cdr3_nt: TGCGCCAGCAGCCCGGGTGGGGCAGATACGCAGTATTTT
clone_size: .; v_call: TRBV19; j_call: TRBJ2-1; d_call: TRBD2; cdr3_aa: CASSRGPAGVIANEQFF; cdr3_nt: TGTGCCAGTAGTAGAGGCCCTGCGGGGGTAATTGCCAATGAGCAGTTCTTC
clone_size: .; v_call: TRBV7-2; j_call: TRBJ2-3; d_call: TRBD2; cdr3_aa: CASSLGLAGVTSTDTQYF; cdr3_nt: TGTGCCAGCAGCCTGGGACTAGCGGGGGTTACTAGCACAGATACGCAGTATTTT
clone_size: .; v_call: TRBV7-2; j_call: TRBJ2-7; d_call: .; cdr3_aa: CASSLGGFYEQYF; cdr3_nt: TGTGCCAGCAGCTTAGGGGGATTTTACGAGCAGTACTTC
clone_size: .; v_call: TRBV7-2; j_call: TRBJ1-2; d_call: TRBD1; cdr3_aa: CASSFGTGETQGYTF; cdr3_nt: TGTGCCAGCAGCTTCGGGACAGGGGAAACTCAAGGCTACACCTTC
clone_size: .; v_call: TRBV5-4; j_call: TRBJ1-2; d_call: TRBD1; cdr3_aa: CASSPVSGGAYYGYTF; cdr3_nt: TGTGCCAGCAGCCCTGTCTCAGGGGGCGCATACTATGGCTACACCTTC
clone_size: .; v_call: TRBV2; j_call: TRBJ1-6; d_call: TRBD1; cdr3_aa: CASGKQGINSPLHF; cdr3_nt: TGTGCCAGTGGGAAACAGGGGATAAATTCACCCCTCCACTTT
clone_size: .; v_call: TRBV4-3; j_call: TRBJ2-5; d_call: .; cdr3_aa: CASSQGRGETQYF; cdr3_nt: TGCGCCAGCAGCCAAGGCAGGGGCGAGACCCAGTACTTC
clone_size: .; v_call: TRBV7-8; j_call: TRBJ2-3; d_call: .; cdr3_aa: CASRPDADTQYF; cdr3_nt: TGTGCCAGCCGACCGGACGCAGATACGCAGTATTTT
clone_size: .; v_call: TRBV30; j_call: TRBJ1-2; d_call: .; cdr3_aa: CAWSPTTTGGYTF; cdr3_nt: TGTGCCTGGAGTCCAACCACTACGGGGGGCTACACCTTC
clone_size: .; v_call: TRBV4-1; j_call: TRBJ2-7; d_call: .; cdr3_aa: CASSQAAGEWYEQYF; cdr3_nt: TGCGCCAGCAGCCAAGCGGCAGGGGAATGGTACGAGCAGTACTTC
clone_size: few; v_call: TRBV5-1; j_call: TRBJ2-1; d_call: TRBD2; cdr3_aa: CASSVKRTSGSYNEQFF; cdr3_nt: TGCGCCAGCAGCGTTAAGAGGACTAGCGGCTCCTACAATGAGCAGTTCTTC